These 21 T cell receptor beta chains share one sample of origin, sequenced in a study of blood T cell repertoires in COVID-19 (dated by TCRdb to about 2020). The library came from the immunoSEQ multiplex PCR assay. TCRdb took over this immuneACCESS table, retaining in-frame rearrangements with V and J assigned. Such tables are incomplete; in checked studies, under half of the missing clones stem from an unresolved V gene, and the remainder is unexplained. This sample comprises about 300,000 clones, more than 80% of them detected only once. The leading ten clones occupy around 5.8% of the sample. The sample was peripheral blood. The source is a woman aged 50 to 60 with COVID-19, enrolled during active disease.

The chain has TRBV6-5 and TRBJ1-1, with D perhaps matching TRBD1 (6 bases). In germline, CDR1 is MNHEY, CDR2 SVGAGI. The CDR3 covers 11 residues. CDR3 nucleotides: TGTGCTGGGGGCCCGAACACTGAAGCTTTCTTT. This codes for CAGGPNTEAFF.

This clone has a handful of counts. The rearrangement uses TRBV11-1 and TRBJ2-1; tentatively, D is TRBD2 (6 bases). Trimming pared 5 bases from V and 6 bases from J, leaving 20 bases between. Germline CDR1 and CDR2: SGHAT and FQDESV (reference sequence). This CDR3 has 16 amino acids. The CDR3 DNA reads as TGTGCCAGCAGCCCCCTTAATGCCCGCGGGACCAATGAGCAGTTCTTC. It is translated as CASSPLNARGTNEQFF.

J is TRBJ1-1 and V is TRBV12-5, with 11 bases identical to TRBD1. The CDR3 sequence is 15 residues long. The germline gives CDR1 LGHNT, CDR2 FRNRAP. The V segment lost 9 bases and the J segment 3 bases; nucleotides outside the gene matches: 9. Here the CDR3 DNA reads TGTGCTAGCAGCAAAGGGACAGGGGGGTACACTGAAGCTTTCTTT. Its translation is CASSKGTGGYTEAFF.

The rearrangement links TRBV9 to TRBJ1-2; weak D call: TRBD1 (6 bases). The CDR3 is made up of 16 amino acids. V was trimmed by 7 bases and J by 4 bases, leaving 23 bases between them. Germline CDR1 and CDR2: SGDLS and YYNGEE. The DNA of the CDR3 is TGTGCCAGCGGATCGATAGGGACAACCTTTGGCTATGGCTACACCTTC. This translates into CASGSIGTTFGYGYTF.

This chain connects TRBV7-2 to TRBJ2-1; D remains unclear. The V and J ends lost 5 bases and 5 bases respectively, with 7 bases between them. The CDR3 contains 12 residues. Germline loops: CDR1 SGHTA, CDR2 FQGNSA. CDR3 protein: CASSPQDNEQFF. DNA for the CDR3: TGTGCCAGCAGCCCCCAGGACAATGAGCAGTTCTTC.

The chain couples TRBV27 to TRBJ2-1; 9 positions agree with TRBD2. Germline loops: CDR1 MNHEY, CDR2 SMNVEV (reference sequence). With V trimmed by 4 bases and J by 4 bases, 5 bases remained unmatched. The CDR3 is 15 amino acids. CDR3 sequence: CASSSSGNAYNEQFF. The CDR3 DNA is TGTGCCAGCAGTTCTAGCGGGAATGCGTACAATGAGCAGTTCTTC.

J is TRBJ2-2 and V is TRBV11-3, with D hard to call. The V gene's germline CDR1 is SGHNT and CDR2 YENEEA. This CDR3 comprises 12 residues. V was cut by 5 bases and J by 3 bases, with 4 bases left in between. This chain's CDR3 is CASSRDTGELFF. The CDR3 DNA follows: TGTGCCAGCAGCCGAGACACCGGGGAGCTGTTTTTT.

The rearrangement uses TRBV3-1 (or the pseudogene TRBV3-2) and TRBJ1-1, with 8 positions matching TRBD1. The germline CDR1 and CDR2 sequences are LGHDT and YNNKEL (reference sequence). The V and J ends lost 5 bases and 4 bases, in that order; junction bases with no gene match: 18. CDR3 length equals 18 residues. CDR3 protein: CASSEFPPGGSGVTEAFF. As DNA, the CDR3 is TGTGCCAGCAGCGAATTCCCTCCAGGGGGCTCTGGGGTCACTGAAGCTTTCTTT.

The chain links TRBV24-1 to TRBJ2-3, with no clear D. V dropped 3 bases and J dropped 5 bases, with 20 bases sitting between them. The CDR3 totals 17 residues. Germline values: CDR1 KGHDR, CDR2 SFDVKD. CDR3 in DNA: TGTGCCACCAGTGATAAGCCACGTGCGCGGTATGGAGATACGCAGTATTTT. Its protein is CATSDKPRARYGDTQYF.

V is TRBV19 and J is TRBJ2-7; 9 nucleotides line up with TRBD2. The CDR3 has 17 amino acids. Per germline, CDR1 LNHDA and CDR2 SQIVND (reference sequence). V lost 3 bases and J lost 2; bases outside the gene matches: 11. CDR3 sequence (DNA): TGTGCCAGTAGTATCTTATGGCGGGAGGGATCTACCTACGAGCAGTACTTC. This codes for CASSILWREGSTYEQYF.

This clone was detected a few times. The DNA for the CDR3 is TGTGCCAGCAGTTTGGAGGGCTCTGGAAACACCATATATTTT. It specifies CASSLEGSGNTIYF. This chain joins TRBV6-6 and TRBJ1-3; no firm D call. Germline lookup yields CDR1 MNHNY and CDR2 SVGAGI (reference sequence). Trimming removed 4 bases from V and 0 bases from J, with 7 bases in between. CDR3 length equals 14 residues.

The chain links TRBV4-3 to TRBJ1-2; weak D call: TRBD1 (6 bases). V was trimmed by 1 base and J by 8 bases, leaving 20 bases between them. There are 16 residues in the CDR3. CDR1 and CDR2 from the germline V gene are LGHNA and YSLEER. The CDR3 nucleotides are TGCGCCAGCAGCCAAGGGGATATCCGGGGGGCGCCCGGCTACACCTTC. Amino acid sequence: CASSQGDIRGAPGYTF.

The chain has TRBV5-1 and TRBJ2-7, with D possibly matching TRBD2 (7 bases). The CDR3 sequence is 13 residues long. The germline V gene has CDR1 SGHRS and CDR2 YFSETQ. Trimming cost V 7 bases and J 5 bases, with 16 bases left between them. In DNA, the CDR3 is TGCGCCAGCGGCACCCCGGGGGGCCACGAGCAGTACTTC. The encoded protein is CASGTPGGHEQYF.

The chain carries TRBV5-1 and TRBJ2-1; maybe TRBD2 (5 bases). V was trimmed by 4 bases and J by 9 bases, leaving 32 bases between them. CDR3 length: 19 amino acids. Germline V gene data show CDR1 as SGHRS and CDR2 as YFSETQ. The DNA of the CDR3 is TGCGCCAGCAGCCCCTTTCCACGGGGATCGGGCCAATCGGTTGGTGAGCAGTTCTTC. It is translated as CASSPFPRGSGQSVGEQFF.

This rearrangement joins TRBV11-2 to TRBJ2-3, with 9 positions matching TRBD2. The germline gives CDR1 SGHAT, CDR2 FQNNGV. The junction had 8 bases not matched to a gene; V was cut back by 4 bases and J by 0 bases. CDR3 length: 17 amino acids. The CDR3 region is CASSYLGLAGSTDTQYF. The CDR3 nucleotides read TGTGCCAGCAGCTATTTAGGGCTAGCGGGAAGCACAGATACGCAGTATTTT.

The chain has TRBV7-2 and TRBJ2-1; 14 nucleotides agree with TRBD2. Trimming took 3 bases from V and 8 from J; bases not matched to a gene: 0. CDR1 and CDR2 (germline): SGHTA, FQGNSA. The CDR3 contains 14 residues. The CDR3: CASSLGLAGDEQFF. The CDR3 DNA sequence: TGTGCCAGCAGCTTGGGACTAGCGGGAGATGAGCAGTTCTTC.

This chain joins TRBV7-9 and TRBJ2-6; D is unclear. V lost 5 bases, J lost 2 bases, and 10 bases lay in between. The CDR3 covers 15 residues. Germline-derived CDR1 and CDR2 are SEHNR and FQNEAQ (reference sequence). The CDR3 coding sequence is TGTGCCAGCAGCCCCGCTGGAGCTGGGGCCAACGTCCTGACTTTC. Its protein is CASSPAGAGANVLTF.

This clone showed up just a few times. The same CDR3 also results from other DNA sequences found in this sample. The chain is built from TRBV5-1 and TRBJ1-5; the D gene is possibly TRBD1 (6 bases). Germline V gives CDR1 SGHRS, CDR2 YFSETQ. The CDR3 has 14 residues. With 2 bases removed from V and 6 bases from J, the gap between germline ends came to 12 bases. The CDR3 bases are TGCGCCAGCAGCTTAACAGGGTCAAGTCAGCCCCAGCATTTT. It specifies CASSLTGSSQPQHF.

The V and J genes are TRBV11-2 and TRBJ2-5; 9 nucleotides match TRBD2. CDR3 length equals 14 residues. CDR1 and CDR2 (germline): SGHAT, FQNNGV. The V segment lost 3 bases and the J segment 8 bases; nucleotides outside the gene matches: 7. In DNA, the CDR3 is TGTGCCAGCAGCTTGGCGCGGGGGGGCGAAACCCAGTACTTC. It is translated as CASSLARGGETQYF.

This clone came up a few times. The rearrangement links TRBV19 to TRBJ2-1; 7 bases are shared with TRBD1. V dropped 10 bases and J dropped 6; count of bases not matched to a gene: 12. This CDR3 region has 14 residues. The germline gives CDR1 LNHDA, CDR2 SQIVND (reference sequence). CDR3 DNA: TGTGCCACCCCAGACAGGGCCGTCGGCAATGAGCAGTTCTTC. Translation gives CATPDRAVGNEQFF. The variable domain in full, with the rest retrieved from reference TRBV19 and TRBJ2-1, is DGGITQSPKYLFRKEGQNVTLSCEQNLNHDAMYWYRQDPGQGLRLIYYSQIVNDFQKGDIAEGYSVSREKKESFPLTVTSAQKNPTAFYLCATPDRAVGNEQFFGPGTRLTVL.

Regarding this clone: Since the CDR3 does not end with the conserved phenylalanine or tryptophan, this likely comes from a read error. The DNA is omitted, as the CDR3 cannot be located on it reliably, and the CDR3 follows TCRdb's listing. This rearrangement joins TRBV10-1 to TRBJ2-7; TRBD2 was called by the table and not checked on the DNA. The germline V gene has CDR1 WNHNN and CDR2 SYGVQD (reference sequence). The CDR3 is made up of 10 amino acids, end residues included. CDR3 sequence reads: CASSEPRRIA.